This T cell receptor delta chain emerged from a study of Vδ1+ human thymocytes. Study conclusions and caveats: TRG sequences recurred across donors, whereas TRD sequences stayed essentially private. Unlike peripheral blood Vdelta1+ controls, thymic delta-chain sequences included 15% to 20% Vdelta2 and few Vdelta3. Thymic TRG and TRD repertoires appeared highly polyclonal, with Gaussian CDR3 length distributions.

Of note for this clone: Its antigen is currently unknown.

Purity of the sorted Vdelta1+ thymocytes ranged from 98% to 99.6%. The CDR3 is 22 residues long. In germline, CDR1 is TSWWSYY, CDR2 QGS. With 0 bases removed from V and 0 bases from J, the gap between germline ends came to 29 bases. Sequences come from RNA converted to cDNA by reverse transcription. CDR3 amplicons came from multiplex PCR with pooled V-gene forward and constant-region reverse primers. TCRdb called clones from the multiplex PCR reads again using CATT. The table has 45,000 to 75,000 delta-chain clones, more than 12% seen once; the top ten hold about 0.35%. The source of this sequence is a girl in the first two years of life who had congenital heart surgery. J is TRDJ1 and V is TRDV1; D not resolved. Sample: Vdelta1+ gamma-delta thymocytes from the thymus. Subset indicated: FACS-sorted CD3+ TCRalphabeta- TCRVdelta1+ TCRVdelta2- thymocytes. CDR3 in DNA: TGTGCTCTTGGGGAACTCGCTGCTGACCGGTGTTTCTTCGAGGCCTACACCGATAAACTCATCTTT. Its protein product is CALGELAADRCFFEAYTDKLIF.